Listed here is a single T cell receptor (beta chain). What this receptor recognizes is not known. Base-call qualities are not available, and no considerably larger clone is one nucleotide away. This specimen comes from a study of blood T cells in healthy people across ages (dated by TCRdb to between 2015 and 2017). As for the study more broadly: In model experiments, roughly one uniquely barcoded TCR beta cDNA molecule per two T cells was captured by template switching. To track age-related changes in TCR beta repertoire diversity, the study relied on deep sequencing normalized with unique cDNA molecular identifiers. Donors were grouped into four age groups: young (average about 15 years), middle-aged (around 39), aged (around 60) and long-lived (just over 80). To avoid experimental bias, donors of different ages were randomly spread across the sequencing lanes. For two donors (one aged 18 to 30 and one aged 80 or older), the study analyzed two additional independent replicas of 1 million unique cDNA reads from the same blood draw.

As encoded in the germline V gene, CDR1 is ENHRY while CDR2 is SYGVKD. V loses 6 bases, J loses 8 bases, and the germline ends lie 11 bases apart. The CDR3 measures 12 amino acids from cysteine to phenylalanine. CDR3 DNA is the only sequence kept; it has 36 bases, read in frame from the first base. Systemically healthy Caucasian individuals from Russia, around 39 in total and aged roughly 6 to 100 years, were included as donors. Around 10 milliliters of peripheral blood were collected from each donor into EDTA-treated Vacutainer tubes. PBMCs were isolated by Ficoll-Paque density-gradient centrifugation, with at least 6 million obtained per sample. Total RNA, at least 6 micrograms per sample, was extracted from PBMCs with Trizol reagent. Naive CD45RAhigh/CD27high T cell percentages were measured by flow cytometry on a PBMC aliquot from every donor. Study-wide conclusions, independent of this receptor: Observed TCR beta diversity correlated strongly with the percentage of naive T cells measured by flow cytometry. Estimates of total diversity based on one million sequenced T cells were considered lower bounds and underestimates. Compared with the aged group, the long-lived group had more naive CD4+ T cells, fewer expanded clones and increased TCR diversity, suggesting age selection. Because profiling used bulk unsorted PBMCs, naive and antigen-experienced compartments could not be compared conclusively. The CMV infection status of donors was not known, potentially confounding age-related changes in expanded clonotypes. Observed TCR beta diversity per million T cells fell roughly linearly with age, and a significant reduction was already apparent by age about 36.

The library came from 5' RACE. The sample was run on an Illumina HiSeq 2500. A second roughly 6 to 12 cycle PCR used a sample-barcoded 5' primer and a J-beta primer mix. A unique molecular identifier was introduced onto each TCR beta cDNA molecule by a template-switch 5' adaptor carrying 12 random nucleotides. Each sample yielded at least 3 million CDR3-containing paired-end reads. First-strand cDNA was synthesized from all RNA with the Mint cDNA synthesis kit, primed by a TRBC-specific oligonucleotide. Following uracil-DNA glycosylase treatment, all cDNA underwent a first 18-cycle PCR with the universal primers M1SS and BC2_uni_R. Per the original workflow: For normalization, 1 million high-quality reads were randomly selected from each sample, with every read carrying a distinct molecular identifier. Instead of being binned into consensus sequences, reads that shared molecular identifiers were thrown out. CDR3 identification, clonotype clustering and error correction used MiTCR with a Q25 quality threshold and the strictest error-elimination algorithm. Lower-bound total TCR beta diversity was estimated with a nonparametric unseen species model using Euler transformation. Using fastp at Q25 and MiXCR, TCRdb reprocessed the public reads and kept productive beta chains. Records with the same CDR3 protein are collapsed into one entry carrying the most frequent genes and DNA. V and J calls and clone size were set by TCRdb, not the authors. Across this sample there are about 1 million distinct CDR3 sequences, with 35% to 55% seen only once. Jointly, the top ten make up 15% to 20% of the sample.

The V and J segments used are TRBV10-3 and TRBJ2-1, and perhaps TRBD1 as D gene, on 6 matching bases. Sequencing was done on a sample of blood. The TCR was taken from a woman aged 55-75 years in good health. The nucleotide sequence reads as follows: TGTGCCATCAGGACAGGTCGGGATGAGCAGTTCTTC. Its amino acids are CAIRTGRDEQFF.